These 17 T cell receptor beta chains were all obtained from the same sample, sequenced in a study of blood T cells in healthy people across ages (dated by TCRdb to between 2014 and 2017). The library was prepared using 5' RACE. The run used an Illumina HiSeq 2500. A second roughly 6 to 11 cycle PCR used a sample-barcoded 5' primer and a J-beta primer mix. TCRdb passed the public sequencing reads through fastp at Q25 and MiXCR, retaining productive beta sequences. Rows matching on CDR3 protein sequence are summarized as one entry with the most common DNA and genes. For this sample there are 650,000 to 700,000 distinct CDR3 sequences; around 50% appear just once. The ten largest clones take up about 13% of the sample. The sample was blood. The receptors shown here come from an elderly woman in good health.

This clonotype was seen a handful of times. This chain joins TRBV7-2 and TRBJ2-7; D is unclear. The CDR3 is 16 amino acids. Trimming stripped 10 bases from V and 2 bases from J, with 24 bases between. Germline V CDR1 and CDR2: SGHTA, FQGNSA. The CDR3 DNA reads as TGTGCCACCCCCTTCACCCGTATAGGAAGGCCCTACGAGCAGTACTTC. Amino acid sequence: CATPFTRIGRPYEQYF.

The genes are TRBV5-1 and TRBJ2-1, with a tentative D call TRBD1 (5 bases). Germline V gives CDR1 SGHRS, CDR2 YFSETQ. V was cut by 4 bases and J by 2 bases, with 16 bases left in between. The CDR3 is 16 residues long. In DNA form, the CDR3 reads TGCGCCAGCAGCCGAGCGTCGAGACAGACCTACAATGAGCAGTTCTTC. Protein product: CASSRASRQTYNEQFF.

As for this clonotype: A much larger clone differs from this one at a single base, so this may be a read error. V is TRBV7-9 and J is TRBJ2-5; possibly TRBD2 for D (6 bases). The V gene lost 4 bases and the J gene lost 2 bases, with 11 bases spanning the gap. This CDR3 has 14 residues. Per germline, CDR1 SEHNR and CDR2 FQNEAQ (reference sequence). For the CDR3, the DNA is TGTGCCAGCAGCTCCGAGACTAGTCAAGAGACCCAGTACTTC. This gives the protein CASSSETSQETQYF.

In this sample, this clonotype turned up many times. The CDR3 here is CSASQAPRPHEQFF. The CDR3 DNA is TGCAGTGCTAGTCAGGCCCCTCGTCCCCATGAGCAGTTCTTC. This chain links TRBV20-1 with TRBJ2-1; D is unresolved. The CDR3 runs 14 residues. Germline V gene lookup returns CDR1 DFQATT and CDR2 SNEGSKA (reference sequence). Trimming shortened V by 3 bases and J by 8 bases, and 17 bases separated the two germline ends.

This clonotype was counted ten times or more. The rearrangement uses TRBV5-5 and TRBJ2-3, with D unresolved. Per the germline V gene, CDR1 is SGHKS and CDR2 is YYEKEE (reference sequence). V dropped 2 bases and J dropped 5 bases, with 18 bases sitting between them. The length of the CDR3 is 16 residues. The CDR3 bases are TGTGCCAGCAGCTTCCTCGTAGGGCGCCTCTTAGATACGCAGTATTTT. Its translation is CASSFLVGRLLDTQYF.

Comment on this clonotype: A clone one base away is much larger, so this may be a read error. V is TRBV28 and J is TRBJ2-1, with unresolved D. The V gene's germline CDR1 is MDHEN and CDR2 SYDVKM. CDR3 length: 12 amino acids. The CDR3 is CVSSLRLGMKFF. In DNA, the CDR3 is TGTGTCAGCAGTCTCCGACTCGGTATGAAGTTCTTC. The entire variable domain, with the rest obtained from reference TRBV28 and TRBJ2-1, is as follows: DVKVTQSSRYLVKRTGEKVFLECVQDMDHENMFWYRQDPGLGLRLIYFSYDVKMKEKGDIPEGYSVSREKKERFSLILESASTNQTSMYLCVSSLRLGMKFFGPGTRLTVL.

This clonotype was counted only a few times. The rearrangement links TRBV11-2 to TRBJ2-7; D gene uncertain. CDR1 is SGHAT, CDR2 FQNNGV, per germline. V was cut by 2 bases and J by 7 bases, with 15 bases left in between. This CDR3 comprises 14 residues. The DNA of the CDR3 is TGTGCCAGCAGCTTACGGTCCCCCCTCAATGAGCAGTACTTC. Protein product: CASSLRSPLNEQYF.

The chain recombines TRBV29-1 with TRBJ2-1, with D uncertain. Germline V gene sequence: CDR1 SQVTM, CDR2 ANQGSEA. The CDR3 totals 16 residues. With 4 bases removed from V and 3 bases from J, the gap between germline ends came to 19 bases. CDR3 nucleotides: TGCAGCGTTGTCCCCGGGTCCAGCAAGAACTACAATGAGCAGTTCTTC. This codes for CSVVPGSSKNYNEQFF.

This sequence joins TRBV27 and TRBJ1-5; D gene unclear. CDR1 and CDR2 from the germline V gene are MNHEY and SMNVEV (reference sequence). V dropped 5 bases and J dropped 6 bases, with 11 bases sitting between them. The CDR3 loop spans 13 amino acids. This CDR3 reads CASSTSEGQPQHF. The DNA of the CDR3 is TGTGCCAGCAGTACCTCCGAGGGTCAGCCCCAGCATTTT.

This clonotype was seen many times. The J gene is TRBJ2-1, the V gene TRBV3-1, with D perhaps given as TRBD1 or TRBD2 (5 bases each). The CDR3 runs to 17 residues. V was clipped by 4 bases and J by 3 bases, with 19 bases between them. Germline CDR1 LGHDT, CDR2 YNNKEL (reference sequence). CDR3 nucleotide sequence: TGTGCCAGCAGCCTCCGGATTGGGGGAGAGCGCTACAATGAGCAGTTCTTC. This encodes CASSLRIGGERYNEQFF.

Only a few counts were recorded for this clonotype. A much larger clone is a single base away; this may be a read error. Written as DNA, the CDR3 is TGTGCCAGCAGCGTTAACAGGGGGGAGACCCAGTACTTC. This translates into CASSVNRGETQYF. The gene calls are TRBV7-8 and TRBJ2-5, with 8 positions matching TRBD1. The CDR3 length is 13 residues. Germline CDR1 and CDR2: SGHVS and FQNEAQ. V was clipped by 5 bases and J by 5 bases; unmatched bases: 4.

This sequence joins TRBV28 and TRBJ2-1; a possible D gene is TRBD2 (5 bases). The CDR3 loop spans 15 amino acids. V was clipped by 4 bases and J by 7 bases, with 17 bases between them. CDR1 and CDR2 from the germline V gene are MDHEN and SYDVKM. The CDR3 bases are TGTGCCAGCAGTTCTAAGCGGTGGGTTGGGAATGAGCAGTTCTTC. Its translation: CASSSKRWVGNEQFF.

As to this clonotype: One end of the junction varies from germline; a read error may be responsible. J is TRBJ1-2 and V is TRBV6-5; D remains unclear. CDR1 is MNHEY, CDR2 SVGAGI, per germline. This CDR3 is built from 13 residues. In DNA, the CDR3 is TGTGCCAGCAGTTACGCACAGAACTATGGCTACACTTTC. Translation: CASSYAQNYGYTF.

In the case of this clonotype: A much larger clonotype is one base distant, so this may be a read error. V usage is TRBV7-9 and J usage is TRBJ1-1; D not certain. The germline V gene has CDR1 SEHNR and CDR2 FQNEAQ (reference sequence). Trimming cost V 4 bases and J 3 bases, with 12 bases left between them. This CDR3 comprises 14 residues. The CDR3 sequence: CASSSSDWDTEAFF. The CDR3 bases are TGTGCCAGCAGCTCCAGTGACTGGGACACTGAAGCTTTCTTT.

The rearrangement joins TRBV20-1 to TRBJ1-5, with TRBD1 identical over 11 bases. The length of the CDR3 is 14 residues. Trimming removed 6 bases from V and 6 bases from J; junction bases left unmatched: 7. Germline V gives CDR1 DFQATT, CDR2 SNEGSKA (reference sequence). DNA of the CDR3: TGCAGTGCCCCGGACAGGGGGCAGGGTCAGCCCCAGCATTTT. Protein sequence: CSAPDRGQGQPQHF.

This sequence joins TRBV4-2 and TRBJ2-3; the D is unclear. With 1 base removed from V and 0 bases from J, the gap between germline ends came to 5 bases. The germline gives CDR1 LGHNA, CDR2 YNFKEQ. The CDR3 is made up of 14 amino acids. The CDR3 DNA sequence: TGTGCCAGCAGCCAAGCCCAGAGCACAGATACGCAGTATTTT. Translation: CASSQAQSTDTQYF.

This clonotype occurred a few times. Here the CDR3 reads CSAHGTSWSPTETQYF. CDR3 DNA: TGCAGTGCCCACGGGACTAGCTGGAGCCCTACGGAAACCCAGTACTTC. The chain joins TRBV20-1 to TRBJ2-5; the match to TRBD2 covers 9 bases. The CDR3 totals 16 residues. J gave up 8 bases and V 6 bases, and 19 bases lay outside the gene matches. Germline assignment: CDR1 DFQATT and CDR2 SNEGSKA (reference sequence).